The T cell receptor (beta chain) under discussion was sequenced for a study of sequential checkpoint blockade in melanoma. Study overall: Maintenance nivolumab came after either treatment sequence. About 88 pretreatment tumor DNA samples were TCRβ immunosequenced.

Treatment noted: randomized to nivolumab then ipilimumab (arm A) or the reverse (arm B). No patient had prior DNA-damaging chemotherapy. This clone was found a few times. Its antigen is unknown. Assay: immunoSEQ multiplex PCR; the TCRdb copy retains only in-frame clones and omits some. The repertoire holds 4,500 to 6,000 clones, with 39% as singletons. Findings of the study overall: Tumor T-cell fraction and clonality correlated with PD-L1 and CD8+ counts.

Here the sequenced sample was tumor tissue (inferred from file names), taken from a patient given nivolumab and ipilimumab in sequence. The source of this sequence is a human donor with melanoma.

The CDR3 region is CASSEWEPRNTEAFF. The CDR3 DNA sequence: TGTGCCAGCAGTGAATGGGAACCCCGGAACACTGAAGCTTTCTTT. V usage is TRBV2 and J usage is TRBJ1-1, with no clear D. This CDR3 is 15 amino acids long. Per the germline V gene, CDR1 is SNHLY and CDR2 is FYNNEI. V shed 2 bases and J shed 1 base, with 11 bases lying between them.